The T cell receptor beta chain under discussion was sequenced for a study of identical twins. Regarding the study as a whole: The same donors were not followed; conclusions instead depended on cross-sectional statistical analysis.

Each CDR3 protein is one row after TCRdb ran MiXCR on the 5' RACE reads. The data show around 220,000 distinct CDR3 sequences, with about an eighth seen just once and under 9.5% held by the top ten. Comment on this clonotype: Its antigen remains unidentified.

The germline CDR1 and CDR2 sequences are SGHRS and YFSETQ. The CDR3 runs to 15 residues. Trimming took off 0 bases at V and 3 bases at J, with 13 bases between the two ends. The chain joins TRBV5-1 to TRBJ2-7, with D maybe TRBD2 (6 bases). Material: memory (CD45RO+) T cells sorted from blood. This receptor was identified in a woman younger than 30 in good health. This CDR3 is CASSLDAGGFYEQYF. As DNA, the CDR3 is TGCGCCAGCAGCTTGGATGCTGGAGGGTTCTACGAGCAGTACTTC.